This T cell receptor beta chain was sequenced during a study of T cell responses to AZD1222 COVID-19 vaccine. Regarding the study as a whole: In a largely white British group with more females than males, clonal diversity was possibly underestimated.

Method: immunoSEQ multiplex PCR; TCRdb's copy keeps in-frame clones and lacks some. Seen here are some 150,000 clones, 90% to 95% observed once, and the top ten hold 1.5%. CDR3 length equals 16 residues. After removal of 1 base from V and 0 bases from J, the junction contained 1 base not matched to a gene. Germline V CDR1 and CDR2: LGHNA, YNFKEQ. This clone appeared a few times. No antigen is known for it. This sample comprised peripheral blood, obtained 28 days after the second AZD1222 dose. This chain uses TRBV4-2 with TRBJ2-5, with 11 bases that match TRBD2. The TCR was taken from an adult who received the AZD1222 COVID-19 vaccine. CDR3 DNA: TGTGCCAGCAGCCAAGTAGCGGGGGGGCACCAAGAGACCCAGTACTTC. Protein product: CASSQVAGGHQETQYF.